The 27 T cell receptor beta chains given below trace back to one sample, sequenced in a study of blood T cell repertoires in COVID-19. Repertoires were generated with immunoSEQ multiplex PCR, while TCRdb's copy carries only in-frame clones and drops some. This table holds roughly 49,000 clones, 80% to 90% found once. The sequenced sample was peripheral blood. These receptors originate from a man in his fifties or sixties with active COVID-19.

The chain joins TRBV2 to TRBJ1-4; no clear D gene. V lost 7 bases and J 5 bases, leaving 8 bases between the germline ends. CDR1 and CDR2 (germline): SNHLY, FYNNEI. The CDR3 consists of 12 residues. This CDR3 is CASTERNEKLFF. DNA for the CDR3: TGTGCCAGCACTGAGAGAAATGAAAAACTGTTTTTT.

This chain links TRBV7-3 with TRBJ2-2, with 8 bases that match TRBD2. CDR3 length equals 13 residues. From germline, CDR1 is SGHTA and CDR2 FQGTGA. With V trimmed by 4 bases and J by 5 bases, 0 bases remained unmatched. The CDR3 DNA reads as TGTGCCAGCAGCTCTAGCGGGACCGGGGAGCTGTTTTTT. Its translation is CASSSSGTGELFF.

The chain is built from TRBV7-8 and TRBJ1-2, with TRBD1 matching over 10 bases. V dropped 1 base and J dropped 2; count of bases not matched to a gene: 7. CDR1 and CDR2 (germline): SGHVS, FQNEAQ. The CDR3 is made up of 17 amino acids. CDR3 region: CASSLGPLGQGNYGYTF. The DNA for the CDR3 is TGTGCCAGCAGCTTAGGTCCCTTGGGACAGGGGAACTATGGCTACACCTTC.

This clone has just a few counts. This chain links TRBV7-2 with TRBJ1-2, with D possibly matching TRBD1 (5 bases). The CDR3 extends over 14 amino acids. Trimming removed 4 bases from V and 8 bases from J, with 17 bases in between. Looked up from germline, CDR1 is SGHTA and CDR2 is FQGNSA. CDR3: CASSSPVAAGGYTF. The CDR3, as DNA: TGTGCCAGCAGCTCGCCGGTCGCTGCAGGGGGCTACACCTTC. Combining the CDR3 with reference TRBV7-2 and TRBJ1-2 gives the whole variable domain GAGVSQSPSNKVTEKGKDVELRCDPISGHTALYWYRQSLGQGLEFLIYFQGNSAPDKSGLPSDRFSAERTGGSVSTLTIQRTQQEDSAVYLCASSSPVAAGGYTFGSGTRLTVV.

The gene calls are TRBV27 and TRBJ1-2; 10 bases are shared with TRBD1. The CDR3 sequence is 16 residues long. The V gene end was trimmed by 3 bases and the J gene end by 3 bases; junction bases not matched to a gene: 7. CDR1 and CDR2 from the germline V gene are MNHEY and SMNVEV (reference sequence). The CDR3 DNA reads as TGTGCCAGCAGTTTCCCCGACAGGGGGCCTCACTATGGCTACACCTTC. Its protein is CASSFPDRGPHYGYTF.

This chain uses TRBV6-6 with TRBJ1-1; D not certain. Per the germline V gene, CDR1 is MNHNY and CDR2 is SVGAGI (reference sequence). Trimming removed 2 bases at V and 1 base at J, with 14 bases between. This CDR3 comprises 16 residues. CDR3 DNA: TGTGCCAGCAGTTACCGAATGCAGAAATCGAACACTGAAGCTTTCTTT. This gives the protein CASSYRMQKSNTEAFF.

The V and J genes are TRBV19 and TRBJ2-2, with D hard to call. Germline CDR1 reads LNHDA; CDR2 reads SQIVND (reference sequence). There are 13 residues in the CDR3. Trimming removed 7 bases at V and 2 bases at J, with 8 bases between. DNA for the CDR3: TGTGCCAGTATTGTCAGAAACACCGGGGAGCTGTTTTTT. As protein: CASIVRNTGELFF.

This sequence joins TRBV19 and TRBJ1-4, with 8 bases identical to TRBD1. V lost 4 bases and J lost 7; bases outside the gene matches: 14. Germline CDR1 reads LNHDA; CDR2 reads SQIVND (reference sequence). There are 17 residues in the CDR3. The CDR3 DNA sequence: TGTGCCAGTAGTAGGGCTGGACAGGGAGCACAATCTGAAAAACTGTTTTTT. It is translated as CASSRAGQGAQSEKLFF. The full variable domain, completed using reference TRBV19 and TRBJ1-4, is DGGITQSPKYLFRKEGQNVTLSCEQNLNHDAMYWYRQDPGQGLRLIYYSQIVNDFQKGDIAEGYSVSREKKESFPLTVTSAQKNPTAFYLCASSRAGQGAQSEKLFFGSGTQLSVL.

V and J are TRBV6-6 and TRBJ2-1; 9 positions agree with TRBD2. V shed 3 bases, J shed 10 bases, and the junction held 13 bases outside the gene matches. The CDR3 spans 16 residues. CDR1 and CDR2 from the germline V gene are MNHNY and SVGAGI (reference sequence). DNA for the CDR3: TGTGCCAGCAGTTATCGGGCTAGCGGGACCCTCCTCGAGCAGTTCTTC. The encoded protein is CASSYRASGTLLEQFF.

The chain carries TRBV19 and TRBJ2-7, with 7 bases matching TRBD1. Trimming took 3 bases from V and 0 from J; bases not matched to a gene: 2. The CDR3 has 14 amino acids. CDR1 and CDR2 (germline): LNHDA, SQIVND (reference sequence). The CDR3 protein is CASSMTGSSYEQYF. The CDR3 DNA is TGTGCCAGTAGTATGACAGGGAGCTCCTACGAGCAGTACTTC.

This clone was observed a few times. The chain uses TRBV19 and TRBJ1-5; D call uncertain. Germline loops: CDR1 LNHDA, CDR2 SQIVND (reference sequence). Trimming pared 0 bases from V and 0 bases from J, leaving 12 bases between. This CDR3 has 17 residues. The CDR3 region has the DNA TGTGCCAGTAGTATAGATGTGAGACATACTAGCAATCAGCCCCAGCATTTT. Its translation: CASSIDVRHTSNQPQHF.

The rearrangement links TRBV29-1 to TRBJ2-1, with 7 bases aligning to TRBD1. The length of the CDR3 is 14 residues. V gave up 7 bases and J gave up 4 bases; unmatched junction bases: 10. Germline V lookup: CDR1 SQVTM, CDR2 ANQGSEA. The CDR3 nucleotides read TGCAGCGCAACTACAGGGGTCGGGTACAATGAGCAGTTCTTC. The encoded protein is CSATTGVGYNEQFF.

In DNA form, the CDR3 reads TGTGCCAGCAGCCAAGATCTAGCGGGAAGGAGTTACAATGAGCAGTTCTTC. This codes for CASSQDLAGRSYNEQFF. The V call is TRBV4-2, the J call TRBJ2-1; 9 nucleotides line up with TRBD2. Germline lookup yields CDR1 LGHNA and CDR2 YNFKEQ. This CDR3 has 17 amino acids. After removal of 0 bases from V and 4 bases from J, the junction contained 7 bases not matched to a gene.

The V and J genes are TRBV10-3 and TRBJ2-1; 10 positions match TRBD2. This CDR3 is built from 17 residues. Germline CDR1 and CDR2: ENHRY and SYGVKD. Trimming removed 6 bases from V and 4 bases from J; junction bases left unmatched: 12. CDR3 sequence: CAISRRTSGVGYNEQFF. In DNA form, the CDR3 reads TGTGCCATCAGCCGACGGACTAGCGGTGTGGGGTACAATGAGCAGTTCTTC.

This chain links TRBV5-1 with TRBJ2-7; D is perhaps TRBD2 (6 bases). CDR3 length equals 20 residues. V lost 0 bases and J 4 bases, leaving 29 bases between the germline ends. CDR1 and CDR2 from the germline V gene are SGHRS and YFSETQ. The chain's CDR3 is CASSLVSLRRRAGPGYEQYF. The CDR3 coding sequence is TGCGCCAGCAGCTTGGTGTCTCTCCGGCGTCGGGCGGGACCAGGATACGAGCAGTACTTC.

The CDR3 sequence: CASSRRLAGGPRDTQYF. In DNA form, the CDR3 reads TGTGCCAGCAGCAGACGACTAGCGGGAGGGCCGAGAGATACGCAGTATTTT. The chain links TRBV5-4 to TRBJ2-3; 14 positions agree with TRBD2. The CDR3 has 17 amino acids. The V gene's germline CDR1 is SGHNT and CDR2 YYREEE (reference sequence). Trimming at V came to 4 bases and at J to 5 bases, leaving 9 bases not matched to a gene.

V and J are TRBV7-2 and TRBJ1-2; tentatively, D is TRBD1 (6 bases). The CDR3 has 17 residues. Trimming pared 2 bases from V and 1 base from J, leaving 17 bases between. Looked up from germline, CDR1 is SGHTA and CDR2 is FQGNSA. CDR3 residues: CASSLRNDRTSNYGYTF. The CDR3 DNA reads as TGTGCCAGCAGCTTAAGGAACGACAGGACGAGTAACTATGGCTACACCTTC.

The V and J genes are TRBV7-2 and TRBJ2-7, with D tentatively TRBD2 (6 bases). V lost 5 bases to trimming and J lost 6 bases, with 11 bases between them. CDR3 length: 12 residues. From germline, CDR1 is SGHTA and CDR2 FQGNSA. The CDR3 nucleotides read TGTGCCAGCAGCCAAAGGAGGGGCGAGCAGTACTTC. It codes for CASSQRRGEQYF.

V is TRBV19 and J is TRBJ2-1, with 11 bases identical to TRBD2. Trimming at V came to 6 bases and at J to 5 bases, leaving 9 bases not matched to a gene. The CDR3 covers 16 residues. Germline V CDR1 and CDR2: LNHDA, SQIVND (reference sequence). The CDR3 sequence: CASRRKLAGVDNEQFF. CDR3 coding DNA: TGTGCCAGTAGGAGAAAACTAGCGGGAGTCGACAATGAGCAGTTCTTC.

The V call is TRBV4-2, the J call TRBJ2-7; TRBD2 aligns across 12 bases. From germline, CDR1 is LGHNA and CDR2 YNFKEQ. Germline trimming cut 4 bases from V and 5 bases from J; bases unmatched to any gene: 6. The CDR3 totals 15 residues. CDR3 in amino acids: CASSPRASGRDEQYF. The CDR3 nucleotides read TGTGCCAGCAGCCCTAGGGCTAGCGGGAGGGACGAGCAGTACTTC.

The J gene is TRBJ2-2, the V gene TRBV5-1; 9 nucleotides agree with TRBD1. The CDR3 runs to 17 residues. The V segment lost 4 bases and the J segment 7 bases; nucleotides outside the gene matches: 14. CDR1 and CDR2 from the germline V gene are SGHRS and YFSETQ. The CDR3: CASSPEGTQGANGELFF. As DNA, the CDR3 is TGCGCCAGCAGCCCGGAAGGGACACAGGGGGCGAACGGGGAGCTGTTTTTT. Combining the CDR3 with reference TRBV5-1 and TRBJ2-2 gives the whole variable domain KAGVTQTPRYLIKTRGQQVTLSCSPISGHRSVSWYQQTPGQGLQFLFEYFSETQRNKGNFPGRFSGRQFSNSRSEMNVSTLELGDSALYLCASSPEGTQGANGELFFGEGSRLTVL.

J is TRBJ2-7 and V is TRBV28; the match to TRBD2 covers 9 bases. The CDR3 length is 15 residues. J lost 3 bases, V lost 4 bases, and 7 bases had no gene match. CDR1 MDHEN and CDR2 SYDVKM come from the germline V gene. This CDR3 is CASSSPLAGYYEQYF. The CDR3 bases are TGTGCCAGCAGTTCCCCACTAGCGGGCTACTACGAGCAGTACTTC. The full variable domain, in which reference TRBV28 and TRBJ2-7 provide the parts outside the CDR3, is DVKVTQSSRYLVKRTGEKVFLECVQDMDHENMFWYRQDPGLGLRLIYFSYDVKMKEKGDIPEGYSVSREKKERFSLILESASTNQTSMYLCASSSPLAGYYEQYFGPGTRLTVT.

The chain employs TRBV19 and TRBJ1-2; a possible D gene is TRBD1 (5 bases). Germline CDR1 and CDR2: LNHDA and SQIVND (reference sequence). V was pared by 3 bases and J by 7 bases, with 15 bases between. The CDR3 is made up of 14 amino acids. The CDR3 nucleotides are TGTGCCAGTAGTATCGCGGCAGGGCAATCTGGCTACACCTTC. Translation: CASSIAAGQSGYTF. Full variable domain (missing parts from reference TRBV19 and TRBJ1-2): DGGITQSPKYLFRKEGQNVTLSCEQNLNHDAMYWYRQDPGQGLRLIYYSQIVNDFQKGDIAEGYSVSREKKESFPLTVTSAQKNPTAFYLCASSIAAGQSGYTFGSGTRLTVV.

J is TRBJ2-7 and V is TRBV11-2; 9 bases map to TRBD1. The CDR3 is made up of 14 amino acids. Losses at the gene ends were 5 bases for V and 2 bases for J; bases not matched to a gene: 4. In germline, CDR1 is SGHAT, CDR2 FQNNGV. CDR3 coding DNA: TGTGCCAGCAGCGCAGGGACAGGGCCCTACGAGCAGTACTTC. Residues: CASSAGTGPYEQYF. Combining the CDR3 with reference TRBV11-2 and TRBJ2-7 gives the whole variable domain EAGVAQSPRYKIIEKRQSVAFWCNPISGHATLYWYQQILGQGPKLLIQFQNNGVVDDSQLPKDRFSAERLKGVDSTLKIQPAKLEDSAVYLCASSAGTGPYEQYFGPGTRLTVT.

The rearrangement joins TRBV2 to TRBJ2-7; maybe TRBD2 (5 bases). The CDR3 is 15 amino acids. Trimming took off 5 bases at V and 6 bases at J, with 20 bases between the two ends. CDR1 and CDR2 from the germline V gene are SNHLY and FYNNEI. DNA of the CDR3: TGTGCCAGCAGTAGAACTACGGGAACCCTTGGCGAGCAGTACTTC. Protein sequence: CASSRTTGTLGEQYF.

J is TRBJ2-2 and V is TRBV7-8; perhaps TRBD1 as D (6 bases). With 5 bases removed from V and 5 bases from J, the gap between germline ends came to 9 bases. This CDR3 has 13 amino acids. Germline CDR1 reads SGHVS; CDR2 reads FQNEAQ. The CDR3 here is CASSLTGTGELFF. Here the CDR3 DNA reads TGTGCCAGCAGCCTAACAGGGACCGGGGAGCTGTTTTTT. The full variable domain, with the rest looked up from reference TRBV7-8 and TRBJ2-2, is GAGVSQSPRYKVAKRGQDVALRCDPISGHVSLFWYQQALGQGPEFLTYFQNEAQLDKSGLPSDRFFAERPEGSVSTLKIQRTQQEDSAVYLCASSLTGTGELFFGEGSRLTVL.

The V call is TRBV6-5, the J call TRBJ2-3; a possible D gene is TRBD1 (6 bases). Trimming removed 7 bases at V and 3 bases at J, with 17 bases between. This CDR3 has 15 residues. Germline CDR1 is MNHEY and CDR2 is SVGAGI. The CDR3 sequence is CASTTVTGNTDTQYF. CDR3 sequence (DNA): TGTGCCAGCACCACCGTAACAGGGAATACAGATACGCAGTATTTT.